The clone carrying this T cell receptor beta chain has only one observation. V lost 6 bases, J lost 3 bases, and 9 bases lay in between. In germline, CDR1 is ENHRY, CDR2 SYGVKD. The CDR3 contains 13 residues. The data were taken from a study of OX40 agonist ivuxolimab in advanced cancers. The data were produced by immunoSEQ multiplex PCR, yet TCRdb's version contains in-frame clones alone and is incomplete. The sample holds 65,000 to 75,000 clones, around 88% seen once. This receptor was taken from an adult with an advanced solid tumor such as melanoma, head and neck, liver or kidney cancer. Sequences were derived from CD4+ or CD8+ T cells sorted from blood, sampled in a trial of the OX40 agonist ivuxolimab. The chain uses TRBV10-3 and TRBJ2-1; D is possibly TRBD1 or TRBD2 (5 bases each). In DNA form, the CDR3 reads TGTGCCATCAGCCGGGACGTCTACAATGAGCAGTTCTTC. This gives the protein CAISRDVYNEQFF.